These 17 T cell receptor beta chains originate from one sample sequenced in a study of cytomegalovirus exposure and HLA in healthy donors. This PCR relied on a set of 60 Vbeta primers and 13 Jbeta primers. Profiling relied on immunoSEQ multiplex PCR, and the TCRdb table lists in-frame clones only, not all of them. This sample carries roughly 150,000 clones, about 82% of them seen once, and the ten largest clones take approximately 2.2%. Sequencing was done on a sample of PBMCs. The receptors come from a male donor in good health and CMV-seronegative.

Concerning this clone itself: One junction end disagrees with the germline gene, perhaps due to a read error. This chain links TRBV27 with TRBJ1-2; TRBD1 might be the D (6 bases). This CDR3 contains 11 residues. The germline V gene has CDR1 MNHEY and CDR2 SMNVEV (reference sequence). The chain's CDR3 is CASSRQTGYPF. CDR3 nucleotides: TGTGCCAGCAGTCGCCAGACAGGCTACCCCTTC.

This chain joins TRBV30 and TRBJ2-1; D might be TRBD1 (6 bases). V dropped 4 bases and J dropped 5 bases, with 15 bases sitting between them. This CDR3 comprises 14 residues. Germline CDR1 reads GTSNPN; CDR2 reads SVGIG (reference sequence). The CDR3 bases are TGTGCCTGGATGTCATACAGGACAGACAATGAGCAGTTCTTC. Its protein product is CAWMSYRTDNEQFF.

A few counts support this clone. The rearrangement uses TRBV6-6 and TRBJ1-6; 8 bases align to TRBD1. Trimming at V came to 6 bases and at J to 7 bases, leaving 5 bases not matched to a gene. CDR1 is MNHNY and CDR2 is SVGAGI in the germline V gene (reference sequence). This CDR3 contains 14 residues. CDR3 coding DNA: TGTGCCAGCAGCCCGGACAGGGAGAATTCACCCCTCCACTTT. Its translation is CASSPDRENSPLHF.

Only a few counts were recorded for this clone. This chain joins TRBV5-6 and TRBJ2-2; D uncertain. CDR1 and CDR2 (germline): SGHDT, YYEEEE. The CDR3 sequence is 14 residues long. V lost 1 base and J lost 7, with 11 bases in between. The CDR3 spells CASSLPAALGELFF. In DNA form, the CDR3 reads TGTGCCAGCAGCTTGCCTGCGGCACTCGGGGAGCTGTTTTTT.

The chain recombines TRBV29-1 with TRBJ2-1; 9 bases align to TRBD2. J gave up 9 bases and V 4 bases, and 7 bases lay outside the gene matches. Per germline, CDR1 SQVTM and CDR2 ANQGSEA. The CDR3 consists of 13 residues. The CDR3 DNA follows: TGCAGCGTTGGTAGCGGGAGCAGTCGTGAGCAGTTCTTC. It encodes CSVGSGSSREQFF.

The J gene is TRBJ2-1, the V gene TRBV19, with TRBD1 identical over 7 bases. The length of the CDR3 is 16 residues. The V gene end was trimmed by 3 bases and the J gene end by 8 bases; junction bases not matched to a gene: 13. Germline V gene lookup returns CDR1 LNHDA and CDR2 SQIVND (reference sequence). As DNA, the CDR3 is TGTGCCAGTAGTATGAGGGGGCACATAGGGGTCCATGAGCAGTTCTTC. It translates to CASSMRGHIGVHEQFF.

This clone was seen a few times. The chain is built from TRBV7-7 and TRBJ2-7, with D perhaps TRBD1 (6 bases). The CDR3 totals 13 residues. The V end was cut by 0 bases, the J end by 6 bases, with 9 bases between. Germline CDR1 is SSHAT and CDR2 is FNYEAQ (reference sequence). The CDR3 DNA follows: TGTGCCAGCAGCTTAGCGAGACAGGCCGAGCAGTACTTC. Its protein is CASSLARQAEQYF.

Only a few counts were recorded for this clone. The rearrangement links TRBV2 to TRBJ1-5; D may be TRBD1 (6 bases). V was trimmed by 7 bases and J by 7 bases, leaving 17 bases between them. Germline V CDR1 and CDR2: SNHLY, FYNNEI. The CDR3 consists of 14 residues. The CDR3 DNA reads as TGTGCCAGCAATAAGGACAGTTTCGAACAGCCCCAGCATTTT. Translating it yields CASNKDSFEQPQHF.

This clone was picked up one time. The V and J genes are TRBV2 and TRBJ2-7, with D possibly matching TRBD1 (6 bases). V was shortened by 6 bases and J by 3 bases, with 18 bases between the two germline ends. The CDR3 length is 15 residues. Germline CDR1 is SNHLY and CDR2 is FYNNEI. The CDR3 sequence is CASSDRLNTFYEQYF. The CDR3 nucleotides are TGTGCCAGCAGCGACAGGCTAAATACATTCTACGAGCAGTACTTC.

The V call is TRBV11-2, the J call TRBJ1-2; no clear D gene. Looked up from germline, CDR1 is SGHAT and CDR2 is FQNNGV. The CDR3 is 13 amino acids. The V end was cut by 0 bases, the J end by 8 bases, with 10 bases between. CDR3 sequence reads: CASSLEASGGYTF. CDR3 in DNA: TGTGCCAGCAGCTTAGAGGCATCGGGGGGCTACACCTTC.

This sequence joins TRBV19 and TRBJ2-4, with 8 bases lining up with TRBD1. V was pared by 2 bases and J by 1 base, with 7 bases of the junction left unmatched. The CDR3 runs 17 residues. The germline V gene has CDR1 LNHDA and CDR2 SQIVND (reference sequence). The CDR3 DNA is TGTGCCAGTAGTATATCAAGGAGACAGGGGGCCAAAAACATTCAGTACTTC. Its translation: CASSISRRQGAKNIQYF.

The chain recombines TRBV7-6 with TRBJ2-7, with TRBD1 matching 7 bases. From germline, CDR1 is SGHVS and CDR2 FNYEAQ. Trimming at V came to 3 bases and at J to 0 bases, leaving 2 bases not matched to a gene. CDR3 size: 14 residues. This chain's CDR3 is CASSLRDSSYEQYF. In nucleotides, the CDR3 is TGTGCCAGCAGCTTGAGGGACAGCTCCTACGAGCAGTACTTC.

The V gene is TRBV2, the J gene TRBJ1-3, with D perhaps TRBD1 (6 bases). V was pared by 7 bases and J by 2 bases, with 15 bases between. The CDR3 loop spans 15 amino acids. Germline-derived CDR1 and CDR2 are SNHLY and FYNNEI. The CDR3 is CASKGEWIPGNTIYF. The CDR3 nucleotides read TGTGCCAGCAAGGGGGAATGGATTCCTGGAAACACCATATATTTT.

V gene TRBV29-1 combines with J gene TRBJ2-3, with 7 bases identical to TRBD2. The V gene's germline CDR1 is SQVTM and CDR2 ANQGSEA. V shed 6 bases and J 2 bases; nucleotides not matched to a gene: 8. The CDR3 loop spans 14 amino acids. The CDR3 loop reads CSVSSGPDTDTQYF. In DNA form, the CDR3 reads TGCAGCGTGTCTAGCGGTCCAGACACAGATACGCAGTATTTT.

CDR3 residues: CASGSGVQETQYF. DNA of the CDR3: TGTGCCAGCGGTAGCGGGGTCCAAGAGACCCAGTACTTC. The chain couples TRBV9 to TRBJ2-5, with 8 positions matching TRBD2. Trimming cost V 7 bases and J 1 base; bases outside gene matches: 3. Germline V gives CDR1 SGDLS, CDR2 YYNGEE. The CDR3 is made up of 13 amino acids.

This rearrangement joins TRBV14 to TRBJ2-1, with 10 bases identical to TRBD2. V shed 3 bases, J shed 5 bases, and the junction held 10 bases outside the gene matches. Germline CDR1 SGHDN, CDR2 FVKESK. This CDR3 comprises 17 residues. For the CDR3, the DNA is TGTGCCAGCAGCCACAGATCGAGCGGGAGGGCCCACAATGAGCAGTTCTTC. It encodes CASSHRSSGRAHNEQFF.

The chain couples TRBV18 to TRBJ2-2; 7 nucleotides match TRBD1. The CDR3 contains 16 residues. The V gene's germline CDR1 is KGHSH and CDR2 LQKENI. J lost 5 bases, V lost 1 base, and 7 bases had no gene match. The CDR3: CASSPLWKGATGELFF. The DNA of the CDR3 is TGTGCCAGCTCACCACTCTGGAAGGGGGCTACCGGGGAGCTGTTTTTT.